This TCR beta chain is from a study of neurological immune-mediated disorders. Overall study results and limits: With the multiple sclerosis repertoire cluster, neither clinical nor MRI features showed any association. One related-CDR3 cluster, identified by phylogenetic grouping, held the repertoires of 18 of 34 multiple sclerosis patients and was a possible signature.

This clonotype appeared many times. Its matching antigen is unknown. CDR1 is SGHTA, CDR2 FQGNSA, per germline. V shed 5 bases and J 7 bases; nucleotides not matched to a gene: 8. The CDR3 consists of 14 residues. The study built unsorted libraries from 2 million PBMCs kept at -80 C. The cDNA came from 5'RACE, which used 10-nucleotide random UMIs. TCRdb independently ran MiXCR on the 5' RACE reads; one entry per CDR3 protein. This table has roughly 62,000 distinct CDR3 sequences, more than 4% appearing once. The receptor was derived from a woman aged 45 to 65 with multiple sclerosis. The sequencing sample was made of PBMCs. The chain uses TRBV7-2 and TRBJ2-4; 7 nucleotides agree with TRBD2. The CDR3 sequence is CASSPAGEANIQYF. The CDR3 DNA follows: TGTGCCAGCAGCCCTGCGGGGGAGGCGAACATTCAGTACTTC.